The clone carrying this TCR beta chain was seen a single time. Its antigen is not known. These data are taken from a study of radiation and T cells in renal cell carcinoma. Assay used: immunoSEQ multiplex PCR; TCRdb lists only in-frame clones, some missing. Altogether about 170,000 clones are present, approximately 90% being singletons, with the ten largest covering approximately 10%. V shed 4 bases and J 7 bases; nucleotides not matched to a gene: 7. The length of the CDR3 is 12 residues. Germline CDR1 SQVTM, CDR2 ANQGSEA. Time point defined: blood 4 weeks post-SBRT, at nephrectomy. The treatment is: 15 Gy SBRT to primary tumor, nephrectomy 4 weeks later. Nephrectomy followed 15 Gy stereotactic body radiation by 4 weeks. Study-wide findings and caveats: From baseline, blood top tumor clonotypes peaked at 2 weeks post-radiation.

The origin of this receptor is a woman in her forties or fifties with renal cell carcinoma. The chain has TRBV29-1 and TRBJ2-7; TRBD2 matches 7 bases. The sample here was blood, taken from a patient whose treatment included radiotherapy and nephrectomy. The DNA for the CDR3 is TGCAGCGTTGTACTAGCGACGGGGGAGCAGTACTTC. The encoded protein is CSVVLATGEQYF.